Below, 27 T cell receptor beta chains from the same sample are listed, as sequenced in a study of CD8 T cells in Susac syndrome. 0.5 to 1 ug RNA was reverse transcribed with random hexamers. Using its own MiXCR run on the immunoSEQ multiplex PCR reads, TCRdb lists one record per CDR3 protein. Counted here are approximately 94,000 distinct CDR3 sequences, 95% occurring once; the ten biggest clones make up 0.3%. The sample comprised CD8+ T cells from PBMCs. These receptors all stem from a human donor with Susac syndrome.

The rearrangement joins TRBV12-3 or TRBV12-4 to TRBJ2-2; D remains unclear. This CDR3 comprises 13 residues. Trimming pared 6 bases from V and 5 bases from J, leaving 10 bases between. The DNA of the CDR3 is TGTGCCAGCAGCCTTCCTGGGACCGGGGAGCTGTTTTTT. Translating it yields CASSLPGTGELFF.

DNA of the CDR3: TGCAGCGTTGAAAAAACTGGCAGGGGGGATGAAGAGACCCAGTACTTC. It codes for CSVEKTGRGDEETQYF. The V call is TRBV29-1, the J call TRBJ2-5; maybe TRBD1 (7 bases). The CDR3 consists of 16 residues. Germline values: CDR1 SQVTM, CDR2 ANQGSEA. Trimming stripped 2 bases from V and 3 bases from J, with 19 bases between.

The rearrangement uses TRBV5-1 and TRBJ1-5; D is unclear. Trimming removed 0 bases from V and 8 bases from J, with 15 bases in between. Germline CDR1 and CDR2: SGHRS and YFSETQ. The CDR3 sequence is 15 residues long. CDR3 in DNA: TGCGCCAGCAGCTTGGCCCCGGGCGGTCTTGAGCCCCAGCATTTT. It codes for CASSLAPGGLEPQHF.

This chain connects TRBV6-5 to TRBJ2-7, with D tentatively TRBD1 (6 bases). Trimming removed 2 bases at V and 5 bases at J, with 10 bases between. Germline CDR1 MNHEY, CDR2 SVGAGI. The CDR3 is 13 amino acids. The CDR3 nucleotides are TGTGCCAGCAGTTACGGGGGCGAGGACGAGCAGTACTTC. This encodes CASSYGGEDEQYF.

This chain uses TRBV11-1 with TRBJ2-3; 9 bases map to TRBD1. CDR1 and CDR2 from the germline V gene are SGHAT and FQDESV (reference sequence). Germline trimming cut 5 bases from V and 1 base from J; bases unmatched to any gene: 7. This CDR3 region has 16 residues. The CDR3 coding sequence is TGTGCCAGCAGCCCTAGACAGGGGGAGGGCACAGATACGCAGTATTTT. This sequence encodes CASSPRQGEGTDTQYF.

This clonotype came up once. The chain employs TRBV6-1 and TRBJ1-1, with TRBD1 as a possible D gene (5 bases). CDR1 is MNHNS, CDR2 SASEGT, per germline. The V and J ends lost 2 bases and 9 bases respectively, with 10 bases between them. CDR3 length: 12 amino acids. The CDR3 is CASSESRTQAFF. DNA for the CDR3: TGTGCCAGCAGTGAATCGAGGACACAAGCTTTCTTT.

The chain carries TRBV5-1 and TRBJ2-6; D remains unclear. There are 15 residues in the CDR3. V gave up 4 bases and J gave up 0 bases, with 8 bases separating them. Per the germline V gene, CDR1 is SGHRS and CDR2 is YFSETQ. Here the CDR3 DNA reads TGCGCCAGCAGCGCTCCGAACTCTGGGGCCAACGTCCTGACTTTC. Encoded protein: CASSAPNSGANVLTF.

This chain uses TRBV29-1 with TRBJ1-1, with unresolved D. Trimming pared 1 base from V and 8 bases from J, leaving 8 bases between. Per germline, CDR1 SQVTM and CDR2 ANQGSEA. CDR3 length: 11 residues. The DNA for the CDR3 is TGCAGCGTTGAAGGACCCGGAGAAGCTTTCTTT. It specifies CSVEGPGEAFF.

V and J are TRBV29-1 and TRBJ2-7; D remains ambiguous. This CDR3 has 13 amino acids. V lost 5 bases, J lost 4 bases, and 15 bases lay in between. Germline loops: CDR1 SQVTM, CDR2 ANQGSEA. The CDR3 DNA sequence: TGCAGCGTTAAGGGCACTATAGGATACGAGCAGTACTTC. Residues: CSVKGTIGYEQYF.

V is TRBV5-6 and J is TRBJ1-2; possibly TRBD1 for D (5 bases). Germline V lookup: CDR1 SGHDT, CDR2 YYEEEE. The CDR3 length is 15 residues. Deletions cut 0 bases from V and 6 bases from J, with 15 bases between. The chain's CDR3 is CASSLGHNPGNGYTF. As DNA, the CDR3 is TGTGCCAGCAGCTTGGGACACAACCCAGGGAATGGCTACACCTTC. The full variable domain, its missing parts supplied by reference TRBV5-6 and TRBJ1-2, is DAGVTQSPTHLIKTRGQQVTLRCSPKSGHDTVSWYQQALGQGPQFIFQYYEEEERQRGNFPDRFSGHQFPNYSSELNVNALLLGDSALYLCASSLGHNPGNGYTFGSGTRLTVV.

The rearrangement uses TRBV20-1 and TRBJ2-3; 14 bases line up with TRBD2. Germline CDR1 DFQATT, CDR2 SNEGSKA (reference sequence). Germline trimming cut 0 bases from V and 4 bases from J; bases unmatched to any gene: 3. The CDR3 covers 16 residues. In DNA form, the CDR3 reads TGCAGTGCTAGAGATTCGGGACTAGCGGGAGCAGATACGCAGTATTTT. Its protein is CSARDSGLAGADTQYF.

The chain links TRBV19 to TRBJ1-1, with a weak D call TRBD1 (5 bases). This CDR3 is built from 10 residues. Germline values: CDR1 LNHDA, CDR2 SQIVND (reference sequence). V was trimmed by 11 bases and J by 7 bases, leaving 11 bases between them. The CDR3 DNA reads as TGTGCCCACCGGGGGGATGAAGCTTTCTTT. It encodes CAHRGDEAFF.

The rearrangement joins TRBV5-1 to TRBJ2-5, with 12 bases fitting TRBD2. Germline V lookup: CDR1 SGHRS, CDR2 YFSETQ. Unmatched junction bases numbered 7, after V lost 0 bases and J lost 4 bases. CDR3 length equals 17 residues. CDR3 nucleotide sequence: TGCGCCAGCAGCTTGGGGTCTAGCGGGAGGGCCGGAGAGACCCAGTACTTC. As protein: CASSLGSSGRAGETQYF.

This clonotype was seen just once. The V and J genes are TRBV5-1 and TRBJ2-5; D is ambiguous. The V end lost 3 bases, the J end lost 2 bases, and 14 bases lay between the germline ends. Germline loops: CDR1 SGHRS, CDR2 YFSETQ. This CDR3 contains 15 residues. The CDR3 region is CASSSEVRIQETQYF. CDR3 bases: TGCGCCAGCAGCTCCGAGGTACGGATACAAGAGACCCAGTACTTC.

The chain recombines TRBV7-9 with TRBJ2-7; D perhaps matches TRBD1 (6 bases). Germline CDR1 SEHNR, CDR2 FQNEAQ (reference sequence). Trimming left V 5 bases short and J 7 bases short, with 21 bases between. The CDR3 consists of 15 residues. CDR3 protein: CASSPPGHVAEEQYF. For the CDR3, the DNA is TGTGCCAGCAGCCCGCCGGGACACGTCGCCGAAGAGCAGTACTTC.

This chain joins TRBV13 and TRBJ2-5, with D possibly being TRBD1 (7 bases). The CDR3 contains 15 residues. V dropped 3 bases and J dropped 5 bases, with 16 bases sitting between them. CDR1 is PRHDT, CDR2 FYEKMQ, per germline (reference sequence). CDR3 sequence reads: CASSLGSGGRETQYF. CDR3 DNA: TGTGCCAGCAGCTTGGGGTCAGGGGGGCGCGAGACCCAGTACTTC.

V and J are TRBV29-1 and TRBJ1-1, with D uncertain. Germline CDR1 SQVTM, CDR2 ANQGSEA. Trimming left V 6 bases short and J 1 base short, with 12 bases between. This CDR3 spans 13 amino acids. The CDR3 region is CSVAPLQNTEAFF. As DNA, the CDR3 is TGCAGCGTCGCCCCCCTTCAGAACACTGAAGCTTTCTTT.

The chain uses TRBV7-9 and TRBJ2-1, with 7 bases identical to TRBD1. V lost 6 bases and J lost 7; bases outside the gene matches: 3. Germline CDR1 reads SEHNR; CDR2 reads FQNEAQ (reference sequence). The CDR3 is 12 residues long. The CDR3 is CASRRQGNEQFF. CDR3 nucleotides: TGTGCCAGCAGGCGACAGGGAAATGAGCAGTTCTTC.

This clonotype was observed once. V and J are TRBV12-3 or TRBV12-4 and TRBJ1-5; TRBD1 is a possible D gene (6 bases). V dropped 5 bases and J dropped 4 bases, with 12 bases sitting between them. The CDR3 sequence is 14 residues long. CDR3 DNA: TGTGCCAGCAGTCGTGACAGGTTTAATCAGCCCCAGCATTTT. It is translated as CASSRDRFNQPQHF.

The genes are TRBV20-1 and TRBJ2-7; TRBD1 matches 7 bases. With V trimmed by 4 bases and J by 4 bases, 4 bases remained unmatched. This CDR3 is built from 12 residues. Germline V lookup: CDR1 DFQATT, CDR2 SNEGSKA (reference sequence). The CDR3 DNA sequence: TGCAGTGCTACGCGACAGGGTTACGAGCAGTACTTC. This sequence encodes CSATRQGYEQYF.

The V and J genes are TRBV27 and TRBJ2-4, with a possible D match to TRBD2 (5 bases). CDR3 length equals 14 residues. The V end was cut by 5 bases, the J end by 9 bases, with 17 bases between. CDR1 is MNHEY, CDR2 SMNVEV, per germline (reference sequence). The CDR3 is CASSIFSGEGIQYF. CDR3 nucleotide sequence: TGTGCCAGCAGTATATTTTCGGGTGAGGGCATTCAGTACTTC.

This chain links TRBV13 with TRBJ2-7; possible D gene TRBD2, 6 bases. V was cut by 4 bases and J by 3 bases, with 10 bases left in between. The CDR3 consists of 13 residues. Per the germline V gene, CDR1 is PRHDT and CDR2 is FYEKMQ (reference sequence). The CDR3 here is CASSSREFYEQYF. In DNA, the CDR3 is TGTGCCAGCAGCTCCCGGGAGTTCTACGAGCAGTACTTC.

V gene TRBV4-1 combines with J gene TRBJ2-7, with D possibly called TRBD1 or TRBD2 (7 bases each). CDR3 length: 15 residues. CDR1 is MGHRA and CDR2 is YSYEKL in the germline V gene. Trimming took 1 base from V and 2 from J, leaving 12 bases between them. Here the CDR3 reads CASSQAQGTTYEQYF. In DNA, the CDR3 is TGCGCCAGCAGCCAAGCACAGGGGACTACCTACGAGCAGTACTTC.

The chain has TRBV7-9 and TRBJ2-6; no definite D call. Germline V gene sequence: CDR1 SEHNR, CDR2 FQNEAQ (reference sequence). This CDR3 has 13 amino acids. With 7 bases removed from V and 2 bases from J, the gap between germline ends came to 6 bases. The CDR3 here is CASTSPGANVLTF. The CDR3 DNA sequence: TGTGCCAGCACATCCCCTGGGGCCAACGTCCTGACTTTC.

The J gene is TRBJ1-4, the V gene TRBV5-1, with no clear D. This CDR3 has 15 amino acids. V lost 3 bases and J lost 7, with 16 bases in between. CDR1 is SGHRS and CDR2 is YFSETQ in the germline V gene. The CDR3 is CASSWTSTQSEKLFF. CDR3 nucleotides: TGCGCCAGCAGCTGGACCTCCACACAATCTGAAAAACTGTTTTTT. Drawing the rest from reference TRBV5-1 and TRBJ1-4, the complete variable domain is KAGVTQTPRYLIKTRGQQVTLSCSPISGHRSVSWYQQTPGQGLQFLFEYFSETQRNKGNFPGRFSGRQFSNSRSEMNVSTLELGDSALYLCASSWTSTQSEKLFFGSGTQLSVL.

The J gene is TRBJ2-7, the V gene TRBV5-1, with TRBD2 matching 8 bases. The length of the CDR3 is 16 residues. CDR1 is SGHRS, CDR2 YFSETQ, per germline. With V trimmed by 4 bases and J by 2 bases, 11 bases remained unmatched. The CDR3, as DNA: TGCGCCAGCAGCCTAGGCGGGGGGCTCGGAACCTACGAGCAGTACTTC. Translated, it gives CASSLGGGLGTYEQYF.

This rearrangement joins TRBV4-1 to TRBJ2-5, with D possibly TRBD1 on 6 matching bases. The CDR3 spans 13 residues. Trimming stripped 1 base from V and 5 bases from J, with 8 bases between. Germline values: CDR1 MGHRA, CDR2 YSYEKL. CDR3 protein: CASSQVGAETQYF. The CDR3 coding sequence is TGCGCCAGCAGCCAAGTGGGGGCGGAGACCCAGTACTTC.